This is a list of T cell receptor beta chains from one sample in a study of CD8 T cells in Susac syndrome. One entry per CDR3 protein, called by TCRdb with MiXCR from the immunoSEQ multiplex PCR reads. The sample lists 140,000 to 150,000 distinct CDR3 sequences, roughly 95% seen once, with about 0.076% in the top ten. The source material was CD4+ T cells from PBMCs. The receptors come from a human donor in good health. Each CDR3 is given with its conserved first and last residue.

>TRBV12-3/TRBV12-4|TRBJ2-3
CASSPGLAGAGADTQYF
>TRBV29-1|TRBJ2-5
CSVEDGTSDLLETQYF
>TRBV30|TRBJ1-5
CAWSRETGGSNQPQHF
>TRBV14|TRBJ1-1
CASSAKGSFKMNTEAFF
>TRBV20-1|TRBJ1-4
CSARAEKLFF
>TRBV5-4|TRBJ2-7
CASSPVASGSYEQYF
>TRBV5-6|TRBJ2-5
CASSLLDGVQETQYF
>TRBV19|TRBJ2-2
CATSGTTNTGELFF
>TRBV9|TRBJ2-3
CASSKLDSSTDTQYF
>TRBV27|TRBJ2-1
CASSLGLIFNEQFF
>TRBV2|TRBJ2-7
CASRRETYEQYF
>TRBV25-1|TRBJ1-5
CASSGTAGNNQPQHF
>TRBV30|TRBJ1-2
CAWRRGGGVNYGYTF